This entry describes one TCR beta chain. Antigen unknown. PCR used 60 Vbeta primers and 13 Jbeta primers. Here immunoSEQ multiplex PCR was the method, and the copy in TCRdb shows in-frame clones only, minus some. The sample contains around 150,000 clones, 68% of which appear only once. This sample was taken from a study of cytomegalovirus exposure and HLA in healthy donors. Study results and caveats: The investigators catalogued some 160 TCR beta chains as cytomegalovirus-associated. Serostatus for CMV was the only available immune exposure information. What a later analysis reportedly showed was that an Asian-associated ancestry cluster had fewer N-insertions than the roughly 670-donor mean.

V was shortened by 4 bases and J by 7 bases, with 17 bases between the two germline ends. CDR1 SGHRS and CDR2 YFSETQ come from the germline V gene. The CDR3 has 14 amino acids. This TCR was recovered from a man aged 45 to 65 in good health and CMV-seronegative. The V call is TRBV5-1, the J call TRBJ1-2; D might be TRBD1 (6 bases). Source material: PBMCs. The CDR3 reads CASSPSNREGGYTF. Here the CDR3 DNA reads TGCGCCAGCAGCCCTTCCAACAGGGAGGGTGGCTACACCTTC.